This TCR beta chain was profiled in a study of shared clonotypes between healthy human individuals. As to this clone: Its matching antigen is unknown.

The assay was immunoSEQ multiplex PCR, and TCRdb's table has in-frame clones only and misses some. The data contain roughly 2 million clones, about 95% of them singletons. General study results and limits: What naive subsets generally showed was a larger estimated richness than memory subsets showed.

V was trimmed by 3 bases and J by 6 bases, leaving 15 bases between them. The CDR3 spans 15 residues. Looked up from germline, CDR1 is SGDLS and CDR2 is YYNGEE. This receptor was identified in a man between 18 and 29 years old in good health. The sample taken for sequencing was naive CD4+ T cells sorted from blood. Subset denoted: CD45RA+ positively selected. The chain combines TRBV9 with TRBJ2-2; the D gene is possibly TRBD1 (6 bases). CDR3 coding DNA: TGTGCCAGCAGCGCCTTCACAGGGACGTCCGGGGAGCTGTTTTTT. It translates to CASSAFTGTSGELFF.